This TCR beta chain was recovered during a study of identical twins. This clonotype was picked up one time. Its antigen is not identified. Being one base from a much bigger clone, this may be a read error. TCRdb independently ran MiXCR on the 5' RACE reads; one entry per CDR3 protein. The data contain 1.5 million to 2 million distinct CDR3 sequences, around 29% of them singletons. The CDR3 runs 14 residues. Trimming removed 0 bases from V and 4 bases from J, with 11 bases in between. Germline V gene data show CDR1 as DFQATT and CDR2 as SNEGSKA (reference sequence). General study results and limits: Beta out-of-frame twin sharing showed a weaker excess.

This TCR was recovered from a newborn girl in good health. The chain combines TRBV20-1 with TRBJ2-3; D call uncertain. The specimen sequenced was cord blood. This chain's CDR3 is CSARDITAADTQYF. The CDR3 region has the DNA TGCAGTGCTAGAGACATAACAGCCGCAGATACGCAGTATTTT.